The next 13 T cell receptor beta chains were all read from a single sample in a study of T cells in Graves' hyperthyroidism and ophthalmopathy. TCR beta CDR3 sequences were amplified from RNA transcripts. RT-PCR in the first round (using the HTBI primer set) targeted the TCR CDR3. One entry per CDR3 protein, called by TCRdb with MiXCR from the multiplex PCR reads. The table records about 290,000 distinct CDR3 sequences, roughly 13% of them present only once. The sample comprised blood. The receptors originated from a woman in her forties with Graves' hyperthyroidism.

This clonotype was observed at least ten times. V usage is TRBV19 and J usage is TRBJ2-1; 7 bases align to TRBD2. Germline V CDR1 and CDR2: LNHDA, SQIVND (reference sequence). The CDR3 has 16 amino acids. V shed 8 bases and J 1 base; nucleotides not matched to a gene: 11. This chain's CDR3 is CASGGVGGSSYNEQFF. In nucleotides, the CDR3 is TGTGCCAGTGGAGGAGTGGGCGGGAGTTCCTACAATGAGCAGTTCTTC.

The J gene is TRBJ2-7, the V gene TRBV12-3 or TRBV12-4, with 8 bases lining up with TRBD1. The V gene end was trimmed by 8 bases and the J gene end by 3 bases; junction bases not matched to a gene: 6. The CDR3 runs 13 residues. The CDR3 coding sequence is TGTGCCAGCGGACAGGGCTGGAACTACGAGCAGTACTTC. Translated: CASGQGWNYEQYF.

This clonotype occurred many times. CDR3 nucleotides: TGCAGTGCTAGCTCTGGACTAGCGGGAGGGCCGAGCACAGATACGCAGTATTTT. It yields the protein CSASSGLAGGPSTDTQYF. V usage is TRBV20-1 and J usage is TRBJ2-3, with 15 bases identical to TRBD2. Germline CDR1 and CDR2: DFQATT and SNEGSKA (reference sequence). The CDR3 extends over 18 amino acids. Trimming cost V 3 bases and J 0 bases; bases outside gene matches: 7.

The chain employs TRBV9 and TRBJ2-1; no definite D call. Germline V gives CDR1 SGDLS, CDR2 YYNGEE. V was trimmed by 3 bases and J by 7 bases, leaving 11 bases between them. The CDR3 covers 13 residues. CDR3 DNA sequence: TGTGCCAGCAGCGCCCCTTCGGAGAATGAGCAGTTCTTC. Translated: CASSAPSENEQFF.

This clonotype has more than one count but fewer than ten. The chain couples TRBV6-1 to TRBJ1-1; D perhaps matches TRBD1 (5 bases). Trimming took 6 bases from V and 6 from J, leaving 17 bases between them. The germline gives CDR1 MNHNS, CDR2 SASEGT. The CDR3 has 14 amino acids. CDR3 loop: CASSLAGGLSEAFF. CDR3 nucleotide sequence: TGTGCCAGCAGCCTGGCGGGGGGTTTGTCTGAAGCTTTCTTT.

The chain employs TRBV25-1 and TRBJ1-6; tentatively, D is TRBD1 (5 bases). V was trimmed by 5 bases and J by 9 bases, leaving 11 bases between them. This CDR3 has 13 residues. CDR1 is MGHDK, CDR2 SYGVNS, per germline. CDR3 protein: CASSPQGGSPLHF. The CDR3 DNA reads as TGTGCCAGCAGTCCGCAGGGTGGTTCACCCCTCCACTTT.

This clonotype appeared many times. The chain joins TRBV28 to TRBJ1-5; D ambiguous. The V and J ends lost 2 bases and 5 bases respectively, with 16 bases between them. CDR1 and CDR2 from the germline V gene are MDHEN and SYDVKM. The CDR3 sequence is 16 residues long. The chain's CDR3 is CASSLERRARDQPQHF. The DNA of the CDR3 is TGTGCCAGCAGTTTAGAGCGGAGGGCCCGAGATCAGCCCCAGCATTTT.

Worth noting for this clonotype: This could be a read error, since a much larger clone is one nucleotide away. The V and J genes are TRBV20-1 and TRBJ2-7, with 7 bases fitting TRBD1. CDR3 size: 14 residues. Germline-derived CDR1 and CDR2 are DFQATT and SNEGSKA (reference sequence). The CDR3 coding sequence is TGCGGTGCTAGGGGGAACAGGGGAAACTACGAGCAGTACTTC. It codes for CGARGNRGNYEQYF.

The table lists this clonotype with many counts. V is TRBV30 and J is TRBJ1-2; TRBD1 matches 8 bases. This CDR3 comprises 15 residues. V lost 4 bases and J lost 3; bases outside the gene matches: 10. CDR1 and CDR2 (germline): GTSNPN, SVGIG (reference sequence). This CDR3 reads CAWTPPGQGDYGYTF. The CDR3 DNA reads TGTGCCTGGACCCCACCCGGACAGGGCGACTATGGCTACACCTTC.

This clonotype was seen only a few times. The rearrangement joins TRBV18 to TRBJ2-3; the match to TRBD1 covers 11 bases. Looked up from germline, CDR1 is KGHSH and CDR2 is LQKENI. The V and J ends lost 3 bases and 10 bases, in that order; junction bases with no gene match: 6. The CDR3 covers 14 residues. CDR3 protein: CASSPGGQGAPQYF. For the CDR3, the DNA is TGTGCCAGCTCACCCGGAGGACAGGGGGCTCCGCAGTATTTT.

At least ten counts were recorded for this clonotype. The CDR3 region has the DNA TGTGCCAGCAGCTTCGGACAGGGTGGCTATGGCTACACCTTC. It is translated as CASSFGQGGYGYTF. J is TRBJ1-2 and V is TRBV6-1; TRBD1 matches 8 bases. Trimming took 6 bases from V and 4 from J; bases not matched to a gene: 7. The CDR3 loop spans 14 amino acids. The V gene's germline CDR1 is MNHNS and CDR2 SASEGT.

Ten or more counts support this clonotype. J is TRBJ1-6 and V is TRBV12-3 or TRBV12-4, with TRBD1 matching over 7 bases. Germline trimming cut 5 bases from V and 7 bases from J; bases unmatched to any gene: 8. The CDR3 loop spans 15 amino acids. The CDR3, as DNA: TGTGCCAGCAGTCCCCTCGACAGGGAGAATTCACCCCTCCACTTT. The encoded protein is CASSPLDRENSPLHF.

The chain is built from TRBV19 and TRBJ2-6; weak D call: TRBD1 (6 bases). V lost 3 bases to trimming and J lost 1 base, with 16 bases between them. In germline, CDR1 is LNHDA, CDR2 SQIVND (reference sequence). The length of the CDR3 is 18 residues. CDR3 coding DNA: TGTGCCAGTAGTATTTCAGGGGCCAGGAGGTCTGGGGCCAACGTCCTGACTTTC. It is translated as CASSISGARRSGANVLTF. Together with reference TRBV19 and TRBJ2-6, the CDR3 gives the full variable domain: DGGITQSPKYLFRKEGQNVTLSCEQNLNHDAMYWYRQDPGQGLRLIYYSQIVNDFQKGDIAEGYSVSREKKESFPLTVTSAQKNPTAFYLCASSISGARRSGANVLTFGAGSRLTVL.